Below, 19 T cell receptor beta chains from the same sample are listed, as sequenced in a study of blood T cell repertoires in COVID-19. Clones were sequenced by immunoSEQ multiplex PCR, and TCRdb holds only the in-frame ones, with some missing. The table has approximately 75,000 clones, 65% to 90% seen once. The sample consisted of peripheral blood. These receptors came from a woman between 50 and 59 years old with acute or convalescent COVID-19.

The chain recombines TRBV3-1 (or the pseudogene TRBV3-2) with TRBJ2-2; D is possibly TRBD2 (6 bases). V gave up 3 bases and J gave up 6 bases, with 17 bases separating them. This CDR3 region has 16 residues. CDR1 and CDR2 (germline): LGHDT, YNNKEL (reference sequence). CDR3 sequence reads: CASSHTRTGVAGELFF. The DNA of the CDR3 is TGTGCCAGCAGCCATACCCGGACGGGAGTTGCCGGGGAGCTGTTTTTT.

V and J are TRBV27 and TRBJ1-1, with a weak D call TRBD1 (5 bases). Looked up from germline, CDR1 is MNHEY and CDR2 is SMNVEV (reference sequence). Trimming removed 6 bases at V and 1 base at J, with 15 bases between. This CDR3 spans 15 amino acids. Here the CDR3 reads CASRERQLPNTEAFF. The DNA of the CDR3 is TGTGCCAGCAGGGAACGACAGTTACCGAACACTGAAGCTTTCTTT.

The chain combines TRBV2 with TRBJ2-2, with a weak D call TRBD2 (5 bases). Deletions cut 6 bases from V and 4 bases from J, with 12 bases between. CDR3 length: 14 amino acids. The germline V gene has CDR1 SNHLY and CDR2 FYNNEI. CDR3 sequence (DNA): TGTGCCAGCAGGAGGGCAGTAACCACCGGGGAGCTGTTTTTT. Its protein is CASRRAVTTGELFF.

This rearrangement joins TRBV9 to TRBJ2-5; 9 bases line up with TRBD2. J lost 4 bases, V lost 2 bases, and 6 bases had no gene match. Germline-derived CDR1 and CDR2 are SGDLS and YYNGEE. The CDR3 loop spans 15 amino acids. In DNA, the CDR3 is TGTGCCAGCAGCGTCGGCGGGAGGGCGGGAGAGACCCAGTACTTC. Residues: CASSVGGRAGETQYF.

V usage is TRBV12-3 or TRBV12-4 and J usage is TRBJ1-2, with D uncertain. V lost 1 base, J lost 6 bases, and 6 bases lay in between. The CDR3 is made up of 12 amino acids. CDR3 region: CASSLGRNGYTF. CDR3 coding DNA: TGTGCCAGCAGTTTAGGGAGGAATGGCTACACCTTC.

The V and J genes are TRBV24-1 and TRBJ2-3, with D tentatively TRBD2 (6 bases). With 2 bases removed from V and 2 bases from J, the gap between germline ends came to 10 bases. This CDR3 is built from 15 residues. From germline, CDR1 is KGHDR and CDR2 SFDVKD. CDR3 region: CATSDYGGTTDTQYF. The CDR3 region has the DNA TGTGCCACCAGTGATTACGGCGGGACCACAGATACGCAGTATTTT.

CDR3 coding DNA: TGTGCCAGCAGTTCCCCCCTTAGCGGGAGAATCAGTGAGCAGTTCTTC. This gives the protein CASSSPLSGRISEQFF. The chain combines TRBV28 with TRBJ2-1; TRBD2 aligns across 9 bases. Germline CDR1 and CDR2: MDHEN and SYDVKM. This CDR3 is built from 16 residues. With V trimmed by 4 bases and J by 9 bases, 13 bases remained unmatched.

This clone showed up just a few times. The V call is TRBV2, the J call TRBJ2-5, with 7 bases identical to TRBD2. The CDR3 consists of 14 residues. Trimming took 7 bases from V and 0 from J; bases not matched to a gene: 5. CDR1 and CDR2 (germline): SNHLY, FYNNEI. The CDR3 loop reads CASKGLPYQETQYF. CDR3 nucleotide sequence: TGTGCCAGCAAGGGACTACCTTACCAAGAGACCCAGTACTTC.

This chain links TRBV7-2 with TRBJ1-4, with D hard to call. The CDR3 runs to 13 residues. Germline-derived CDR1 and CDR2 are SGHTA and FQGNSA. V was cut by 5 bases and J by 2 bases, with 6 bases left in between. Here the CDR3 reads CASSRGTNEKLFF. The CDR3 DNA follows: TGTGCCAGCAGCCGCGGGACTAATGAAAAACTGTTTTTT.

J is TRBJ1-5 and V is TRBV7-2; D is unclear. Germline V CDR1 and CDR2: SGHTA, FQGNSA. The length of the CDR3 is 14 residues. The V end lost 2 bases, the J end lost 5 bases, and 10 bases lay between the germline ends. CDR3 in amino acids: CASSLSGGYQPQHF. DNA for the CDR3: TGTGCCAGCAGCTTATCGGGAGGATATCAGCCCCAGCATTTT. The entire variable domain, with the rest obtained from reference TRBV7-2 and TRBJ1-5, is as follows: GAGVSQSPSNKVTEKGKDVELRCDPISGHTALYWYRQSLGQGLEFLIYFQGNSAPDKSGLPSDRFSAERTGGSVSTLTIQRTQQEDSAVYLCASSLSGGYQPQHFGDGTRLSIL.

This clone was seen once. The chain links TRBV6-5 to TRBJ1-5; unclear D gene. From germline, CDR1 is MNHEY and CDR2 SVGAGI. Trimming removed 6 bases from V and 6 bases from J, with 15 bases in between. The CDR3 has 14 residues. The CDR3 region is CASRLEVPSQPQHF. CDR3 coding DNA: TGTGCCAGCAGATTAGAGGTTCCCAGTCAGCCCCAGCATTTT.

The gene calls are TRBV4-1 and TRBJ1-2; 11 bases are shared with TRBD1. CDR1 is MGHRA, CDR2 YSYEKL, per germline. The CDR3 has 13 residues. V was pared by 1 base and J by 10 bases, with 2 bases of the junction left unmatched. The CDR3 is CASSQGTGGAYTF. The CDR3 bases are TGCGCCAGCAGCCAAGGGACAGGGGGCGCCTACACCTTC.

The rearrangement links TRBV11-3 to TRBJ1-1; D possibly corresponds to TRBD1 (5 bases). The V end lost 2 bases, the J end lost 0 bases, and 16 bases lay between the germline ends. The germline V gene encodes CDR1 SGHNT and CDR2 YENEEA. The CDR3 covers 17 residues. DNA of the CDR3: TGTGCCAGCAGCTTAAATCCGGGGGGGGTCATGAACACTGAAGCTTTCTTT. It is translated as CASSLNPGGVMNTEAFF.

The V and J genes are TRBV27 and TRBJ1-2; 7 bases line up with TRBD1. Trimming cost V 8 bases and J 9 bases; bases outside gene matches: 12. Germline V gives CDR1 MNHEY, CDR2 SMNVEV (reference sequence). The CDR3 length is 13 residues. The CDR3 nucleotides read TGTGCCAGCCGCCGCCGGGACAGTGGTCGCTACACCTTC. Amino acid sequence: CASRRRDSGRYTF.

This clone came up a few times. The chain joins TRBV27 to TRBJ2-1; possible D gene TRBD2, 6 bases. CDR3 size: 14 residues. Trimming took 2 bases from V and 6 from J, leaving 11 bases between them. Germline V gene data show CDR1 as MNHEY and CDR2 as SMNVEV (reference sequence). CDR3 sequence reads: CASSLKDYSNEQFF. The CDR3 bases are TGTGCCAGCAGTTTAAAGGACTATAGCAATGAGCAGTTCTTC.

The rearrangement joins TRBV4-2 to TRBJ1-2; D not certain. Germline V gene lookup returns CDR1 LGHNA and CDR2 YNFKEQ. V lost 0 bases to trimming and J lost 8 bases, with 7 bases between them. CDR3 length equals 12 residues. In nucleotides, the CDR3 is TGTGCCAGCAGCCAAGAGGCGGCGGGCTACACCTTC. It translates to CASSQEAAGYTF.

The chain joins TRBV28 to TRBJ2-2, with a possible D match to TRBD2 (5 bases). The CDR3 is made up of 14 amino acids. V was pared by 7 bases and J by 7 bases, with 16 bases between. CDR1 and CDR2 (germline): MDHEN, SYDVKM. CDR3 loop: CASKKTREGGELFF. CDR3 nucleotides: TGTGCCAGCAAAAAAACTAGAGAGGGCGGGGAGCTGTTTTTT. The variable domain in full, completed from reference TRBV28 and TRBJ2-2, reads DVKVTQSSRYLVKRTGEKVFLECVQDMDHENMFWYRQDPGLGLRLIYFSYDVKMKEKGDIPEGYSVSREKKERFSLILESASTNQTSMYLCASKKTREGGELFFGEGSRLTVL.

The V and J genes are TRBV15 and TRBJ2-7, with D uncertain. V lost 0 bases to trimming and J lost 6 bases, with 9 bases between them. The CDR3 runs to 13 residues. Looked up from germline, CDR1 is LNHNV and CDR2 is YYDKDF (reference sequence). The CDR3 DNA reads TGTGCCACCAGCAGAGATATTACACGCGAGCAGTACTTC. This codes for CATSRDITREQYF.

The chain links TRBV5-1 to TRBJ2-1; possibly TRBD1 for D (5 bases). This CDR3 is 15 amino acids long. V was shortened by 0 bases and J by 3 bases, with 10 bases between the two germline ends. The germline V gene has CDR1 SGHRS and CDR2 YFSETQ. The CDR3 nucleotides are TGCGCCAGCAGCTTGGAGGGGCAACTCTACAATGAGCAGTTCTTC. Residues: CASSLEGQLYNEQFF.